This T cell receptor (beta chain) was captured in a study of blood T cell repertoires in COVID-19. Seattle researchers signed up patients amid active infection and tracked them longitudinally. Data came from immunoSEQ multiplex PCR; TCRdb stores just in-frame clones and leaves some out. The sample carries fewer than 350,000 clones, roughly 86% recorded once. V was clipped by 3 bases and J by 1 base; unmatched bases: 4. The CDR3 has 17 amino acids. Per germline, CDR1 MGHRA and CDR2 YSYEKL. The chain couples TRBV4-1 to TRBJ2-7; 15 bases match TRBD2. The receptor comes from a man younger than 40 with COVID-19, enrolled during active disease. Sequencing was carried out using peripheral blood. The DNA of the CDR3 is TGCGCCAGCAGCCACGCTGGACTAGCGGGGGGGTCCTACGAGCAGTACTTC. It translates to CASSHAGLAGGSYEQYF.